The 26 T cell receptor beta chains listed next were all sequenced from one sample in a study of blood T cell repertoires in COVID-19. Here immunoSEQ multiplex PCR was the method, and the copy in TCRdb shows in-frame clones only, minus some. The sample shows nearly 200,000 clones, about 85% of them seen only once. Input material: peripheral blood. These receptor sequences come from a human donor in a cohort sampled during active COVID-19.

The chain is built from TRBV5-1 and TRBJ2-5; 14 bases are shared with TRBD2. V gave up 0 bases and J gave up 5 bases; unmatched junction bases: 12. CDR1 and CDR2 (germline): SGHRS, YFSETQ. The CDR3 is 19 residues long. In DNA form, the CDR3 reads TGCGCCAGCAGCTTGGGCTTGACTAGCGGGGGGGCCATTTCTGAGACCCAGTACTTC. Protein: CASSLGLTSGGAISETQYF.

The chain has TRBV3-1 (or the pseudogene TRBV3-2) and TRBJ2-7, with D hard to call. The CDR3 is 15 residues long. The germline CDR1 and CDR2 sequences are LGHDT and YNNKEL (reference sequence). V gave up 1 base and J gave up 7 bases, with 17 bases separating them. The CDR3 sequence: CASSQGVGRLGEQYF. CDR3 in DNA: TGTGCCAGCAGCCAAGGAGTGGGTCGGCTCGGGGAGCAGTACTTC.

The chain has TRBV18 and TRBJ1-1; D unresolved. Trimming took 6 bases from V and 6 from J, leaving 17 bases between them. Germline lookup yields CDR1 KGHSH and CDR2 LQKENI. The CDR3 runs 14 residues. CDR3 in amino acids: CASSGGWEAAEAFF. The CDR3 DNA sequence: TGTGCCAGCTCTGGTGGGTGGGAGGCGGCTGAAGCTTTCTTT.

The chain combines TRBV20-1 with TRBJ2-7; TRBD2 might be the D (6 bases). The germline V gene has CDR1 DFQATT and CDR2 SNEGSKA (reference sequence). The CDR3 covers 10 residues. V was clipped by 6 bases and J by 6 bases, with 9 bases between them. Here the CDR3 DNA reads TGCAGTGCCCCCGGGGGCGAGCAGTACTTC. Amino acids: CSAPGGEQYF.

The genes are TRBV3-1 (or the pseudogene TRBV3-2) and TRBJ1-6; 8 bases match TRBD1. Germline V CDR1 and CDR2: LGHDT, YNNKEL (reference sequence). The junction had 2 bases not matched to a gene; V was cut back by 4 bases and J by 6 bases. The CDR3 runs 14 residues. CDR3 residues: CASSRTGRNSPLHF. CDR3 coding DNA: TGTGCCAGCAGCCGGACAGGGCGTAATTCACCCCTCCACTTT.

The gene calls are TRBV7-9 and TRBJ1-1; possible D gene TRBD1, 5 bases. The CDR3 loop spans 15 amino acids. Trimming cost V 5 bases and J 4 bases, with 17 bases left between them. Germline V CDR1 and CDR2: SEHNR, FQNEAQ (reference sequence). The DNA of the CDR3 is TGTGCCAGCAGCAACCGGGGGGTACTGGGCACTGAAGCTTTCTTT. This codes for CASSNRGVLGTEAFF.

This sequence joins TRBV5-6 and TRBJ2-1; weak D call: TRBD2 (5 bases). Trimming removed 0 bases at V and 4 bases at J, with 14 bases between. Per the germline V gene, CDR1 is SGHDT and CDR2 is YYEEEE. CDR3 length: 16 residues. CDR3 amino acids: CASSLGGRSGYNEQFF. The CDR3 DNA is TGTGCCAGCAGCTTGGGAGGGAGAAGTGGGTACAATGAGCAGTTCTTC.

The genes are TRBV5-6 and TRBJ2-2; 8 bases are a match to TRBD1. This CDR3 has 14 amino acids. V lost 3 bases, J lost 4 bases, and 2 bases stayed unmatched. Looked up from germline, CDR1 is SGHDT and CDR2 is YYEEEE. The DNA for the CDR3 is TGTGCCAGCAGCTGGGGACAGGTCACCGGGGAGCTGTTTTTT. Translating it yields CASSWGQVTGELFF.

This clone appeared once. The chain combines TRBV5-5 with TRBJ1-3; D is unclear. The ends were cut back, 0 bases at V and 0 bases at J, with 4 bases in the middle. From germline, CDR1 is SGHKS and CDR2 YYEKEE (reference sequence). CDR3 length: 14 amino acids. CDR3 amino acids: CASSLGASGNTIYF. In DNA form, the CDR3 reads TGTGCCAGCAGCTTGGGGGCCTCTGGAAACACCATATATTTT.

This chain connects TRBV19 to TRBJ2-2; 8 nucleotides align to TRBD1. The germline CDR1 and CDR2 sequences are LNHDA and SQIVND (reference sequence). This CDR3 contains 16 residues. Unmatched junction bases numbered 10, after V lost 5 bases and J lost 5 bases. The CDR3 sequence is CASSRRGQGGTGELFF. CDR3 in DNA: TGTGCCAGTAGTCGGAGAGGACAGGGCGGGACCGGGGAGCTGTTTTTT.

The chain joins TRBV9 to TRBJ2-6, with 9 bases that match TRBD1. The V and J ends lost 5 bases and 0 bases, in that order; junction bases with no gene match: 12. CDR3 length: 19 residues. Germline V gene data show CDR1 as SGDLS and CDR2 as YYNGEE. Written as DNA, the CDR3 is TGTGCCAGCAGAGACCCGAGGGGGACAGGGCTCTCTGGGGCCAACGTCCTGACTTTC. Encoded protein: CASRDPRGTGLSGANVLTF.

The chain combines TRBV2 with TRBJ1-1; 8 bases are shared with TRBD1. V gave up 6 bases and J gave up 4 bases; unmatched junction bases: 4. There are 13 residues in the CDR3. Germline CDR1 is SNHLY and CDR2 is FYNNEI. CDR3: CASRATGATEAFF. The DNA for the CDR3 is TGTGCCAGCAGGGCGACAGGGGCCACTGAAGCTTTCTTT.

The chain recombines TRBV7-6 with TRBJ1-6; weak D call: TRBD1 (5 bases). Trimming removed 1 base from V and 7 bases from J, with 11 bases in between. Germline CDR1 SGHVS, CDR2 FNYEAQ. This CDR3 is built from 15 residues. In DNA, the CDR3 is TGTGCCAGCAGCTTAGAGTCGGCAGGGAATTCACCCCTCCACTTT. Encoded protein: CASSLESAGNSPLHF.

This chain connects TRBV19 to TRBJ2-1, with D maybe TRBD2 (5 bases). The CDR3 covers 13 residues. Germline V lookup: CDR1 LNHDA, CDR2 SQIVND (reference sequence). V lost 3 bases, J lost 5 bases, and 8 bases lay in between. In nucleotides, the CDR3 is TGTGCCAGTAGTATTACTAGACACAATGAGCAGTTCTTC. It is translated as CASSITRHNEQFF.

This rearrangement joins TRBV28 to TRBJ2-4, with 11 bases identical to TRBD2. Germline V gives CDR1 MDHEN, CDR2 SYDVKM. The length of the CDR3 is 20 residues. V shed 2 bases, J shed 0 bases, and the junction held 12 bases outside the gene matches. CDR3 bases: TGTGCCAGCAGTTTAGGGGGACTAGCGGAATATTACCTAGCCAAAAACATTCAGTACTTC. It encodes CASSLGGLAEYYLAKNIQYF.

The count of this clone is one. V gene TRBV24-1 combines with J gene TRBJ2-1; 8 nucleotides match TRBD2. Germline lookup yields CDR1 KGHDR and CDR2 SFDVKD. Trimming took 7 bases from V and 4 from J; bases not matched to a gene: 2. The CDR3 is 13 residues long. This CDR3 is CATRSGRYNEQFF. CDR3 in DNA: TGTGCCACCAGAAGCGGGAGATACAATGAGCAGTTCTTC.

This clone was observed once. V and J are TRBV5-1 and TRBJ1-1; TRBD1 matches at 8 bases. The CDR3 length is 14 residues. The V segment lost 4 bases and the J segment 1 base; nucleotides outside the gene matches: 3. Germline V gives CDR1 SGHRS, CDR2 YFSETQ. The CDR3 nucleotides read TGCGCCAGCAGCCCCGGGACAGGGAACACTGAAGCTTTCTTT. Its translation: CASSPGTGNTEAFF.

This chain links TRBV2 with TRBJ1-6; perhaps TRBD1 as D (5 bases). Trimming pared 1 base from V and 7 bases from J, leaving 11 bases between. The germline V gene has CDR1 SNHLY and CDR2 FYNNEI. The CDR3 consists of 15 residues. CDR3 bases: TGTGCCAGCAGTGAAGAGGGGATAGTGAATTCACCCCTCCACTTT. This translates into CASSEEGIVNSPLHF.

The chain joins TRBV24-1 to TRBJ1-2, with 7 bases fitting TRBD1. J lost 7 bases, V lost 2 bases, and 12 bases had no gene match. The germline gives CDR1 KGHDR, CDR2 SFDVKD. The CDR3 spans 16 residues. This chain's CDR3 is CATSDSPETGKGGYTF. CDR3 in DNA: TGTGCCACCAGTGATTCGCCCGAGACAGGGAAGGGTGGCTACACCTTC.

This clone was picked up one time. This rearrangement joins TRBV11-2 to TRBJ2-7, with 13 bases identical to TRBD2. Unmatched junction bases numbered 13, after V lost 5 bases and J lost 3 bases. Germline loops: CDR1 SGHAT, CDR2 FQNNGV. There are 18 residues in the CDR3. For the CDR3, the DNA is TGTGCCAGCAGCCCGGGACTAGCGGGGATGGTTGGGTTCTACGAGCAGTACTTC. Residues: CASSPGLAGMVGFYEQYF.

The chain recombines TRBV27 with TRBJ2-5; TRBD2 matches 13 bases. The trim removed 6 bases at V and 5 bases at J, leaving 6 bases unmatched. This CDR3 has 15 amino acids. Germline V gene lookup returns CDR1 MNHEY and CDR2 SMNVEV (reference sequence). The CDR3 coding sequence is TGTGCCAGCAGGAAGGGACTAGCGGGATGGGAGACCCAGTACTTC. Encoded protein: CASRKGLAGWETQYF.

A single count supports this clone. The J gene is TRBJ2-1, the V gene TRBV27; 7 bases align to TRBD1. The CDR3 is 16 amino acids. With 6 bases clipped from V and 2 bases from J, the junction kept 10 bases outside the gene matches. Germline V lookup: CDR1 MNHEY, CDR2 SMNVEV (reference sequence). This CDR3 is CASRTGQNSPYNEQFF. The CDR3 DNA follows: TGTGCCAGCAGGACAGGGCAGAACTCTCCCTACAATGAGCAGTTCTTC.

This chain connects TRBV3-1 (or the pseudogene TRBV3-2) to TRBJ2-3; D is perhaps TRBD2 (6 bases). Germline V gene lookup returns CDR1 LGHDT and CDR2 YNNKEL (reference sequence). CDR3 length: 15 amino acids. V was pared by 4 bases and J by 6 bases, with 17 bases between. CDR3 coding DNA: TGTGCCAGCAGCCCCGGGAGACTAGTAACCGATACGCAGTATTTT. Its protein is CASSPGRLVTDTQYF.

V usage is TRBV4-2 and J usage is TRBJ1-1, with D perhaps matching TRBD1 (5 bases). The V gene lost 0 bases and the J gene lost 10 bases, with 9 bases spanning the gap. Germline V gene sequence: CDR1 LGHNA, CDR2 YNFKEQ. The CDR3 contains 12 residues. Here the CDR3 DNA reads TGTGCCAGCAGCCAAGAGGGGGGGATAGCTTTCTTT. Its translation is CASSQEGGIAFF.

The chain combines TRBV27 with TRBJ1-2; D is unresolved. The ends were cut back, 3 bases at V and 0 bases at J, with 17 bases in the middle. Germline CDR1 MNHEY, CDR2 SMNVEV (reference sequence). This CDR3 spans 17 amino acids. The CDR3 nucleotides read TGTGCCAGCAGTTTGTCTCTTGCCTGGGCCTCTAACTATGGCTACACCTTC. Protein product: CASSLSLAWASNYGYTF.

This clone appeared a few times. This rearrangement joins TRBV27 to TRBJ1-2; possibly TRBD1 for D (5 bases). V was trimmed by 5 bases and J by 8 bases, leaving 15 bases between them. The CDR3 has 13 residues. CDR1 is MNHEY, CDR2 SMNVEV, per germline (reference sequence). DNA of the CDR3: TGTGCCAGCAGTACGACAGCCTTAGGGGGCTACACCTTC. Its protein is CASSTTALGGYTF.